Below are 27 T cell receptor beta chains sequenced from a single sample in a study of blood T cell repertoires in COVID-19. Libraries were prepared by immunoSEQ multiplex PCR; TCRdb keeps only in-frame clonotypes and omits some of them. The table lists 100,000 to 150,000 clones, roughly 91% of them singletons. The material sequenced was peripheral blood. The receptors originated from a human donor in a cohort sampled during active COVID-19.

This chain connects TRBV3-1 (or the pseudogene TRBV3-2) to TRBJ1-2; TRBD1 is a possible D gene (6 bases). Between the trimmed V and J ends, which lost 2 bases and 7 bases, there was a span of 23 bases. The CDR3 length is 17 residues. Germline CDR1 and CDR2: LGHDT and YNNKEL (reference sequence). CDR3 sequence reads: CASSQWSRGGGIGGYTF. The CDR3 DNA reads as TGTGCCAGCAGCCAATGGAGCAGGGGAGGGGGTATTGGTGGCTACACCTTC.

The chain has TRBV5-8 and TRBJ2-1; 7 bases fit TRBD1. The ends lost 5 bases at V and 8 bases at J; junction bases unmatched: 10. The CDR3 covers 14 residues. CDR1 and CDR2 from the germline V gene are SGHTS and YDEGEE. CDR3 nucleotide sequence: TGTGCCAGCAGTTTACCCCTAACAGGGGATGAGCAGTTCTTC. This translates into CASSLPLTGDEQFF.

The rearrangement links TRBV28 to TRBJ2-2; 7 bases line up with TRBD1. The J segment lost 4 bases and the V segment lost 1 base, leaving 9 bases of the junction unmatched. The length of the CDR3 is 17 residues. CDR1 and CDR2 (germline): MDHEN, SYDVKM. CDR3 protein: CASSLSGRGPGTGELFF. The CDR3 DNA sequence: TGTGCCAGCAGTTTATCAGGAAGGGGGCCGGGCACCGGGGAGCTGTTTTTT.

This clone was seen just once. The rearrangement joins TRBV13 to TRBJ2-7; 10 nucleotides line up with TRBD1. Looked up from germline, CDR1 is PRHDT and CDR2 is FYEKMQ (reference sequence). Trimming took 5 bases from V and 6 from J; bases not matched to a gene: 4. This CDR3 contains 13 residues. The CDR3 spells CASSPDRGSEQYF. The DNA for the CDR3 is TGTGCCAGCAGCCCGGACAGGGGGTCCGAGCAGTACTTC.

CDR3 bases: TGCAGCGTTGAAGATCTGGGCCCGGAGACCCAGTACTTC. Translated: CSVEDLGPETQYF. The chain carries TRBV29-1 and TRBJ2-5; D remains unclear. With 0 bases removed from V and 5 bases from J, the gap between germline ends came to 10 bases. Germline assignment: CDR1 SQVTM and CDR2 ANQGSEA. The CDR3 is 13 amino acids. Full variable domain (outside the CDR3, taken from reference TRBV29-1 and TRBJ2-5): SAVISQKPSRDICQRGTSLTIQCQVDSQVTMMFWYRQQPGQSLTLIATANQGSEATYESGFVIDKFPISRPNLTFSTLTVSNMSPEDSSIYLCSVEDLGPETQYFGPGTRLLVL.

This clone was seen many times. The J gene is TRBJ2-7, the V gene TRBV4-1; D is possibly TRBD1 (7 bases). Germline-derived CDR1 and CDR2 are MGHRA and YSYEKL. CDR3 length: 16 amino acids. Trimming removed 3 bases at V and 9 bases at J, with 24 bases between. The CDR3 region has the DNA TGCGCCAGCAGCCAGGGGCAGGGGGGAGAGAGGTTCGGGCAGTACTTC. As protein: CASSQGQGGERFGQYF.

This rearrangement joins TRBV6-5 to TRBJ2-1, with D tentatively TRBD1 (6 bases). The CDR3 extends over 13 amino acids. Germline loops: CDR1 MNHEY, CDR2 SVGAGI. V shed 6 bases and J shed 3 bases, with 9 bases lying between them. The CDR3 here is CASSRDIYNEQFF. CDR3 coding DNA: TGTGCCAGCAGCCGGGACATCTACAATGAGCAGTTCTTC.

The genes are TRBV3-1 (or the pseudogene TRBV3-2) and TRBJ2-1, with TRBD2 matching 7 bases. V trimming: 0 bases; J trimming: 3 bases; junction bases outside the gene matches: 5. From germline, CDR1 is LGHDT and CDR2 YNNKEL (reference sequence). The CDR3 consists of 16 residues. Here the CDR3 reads CASSQDFTGGYNEQFF. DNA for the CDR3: TGTGCCAGCAGCCAAGACTTCACGGGAGGCTACAATGAGCAGTTCTTC.

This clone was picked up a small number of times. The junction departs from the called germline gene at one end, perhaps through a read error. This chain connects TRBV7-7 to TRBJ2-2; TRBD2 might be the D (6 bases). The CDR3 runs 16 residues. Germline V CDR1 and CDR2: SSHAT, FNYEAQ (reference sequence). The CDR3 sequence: CASSQTGTSLVGELFF. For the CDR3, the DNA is TGTGCTAGCAGCCAAACCGGGACTTCCTTGGTGGGGGAGCTGTTTTTT.

The CDR3, as DNA: TGTGCCAGCAGCTTGGAGAGGTGGCAGGGGAGCACTGAAGCTTTCTTT. Residues: CASSLERWQGSTEAFF. The V gene is TRBV5-4, the J gene TRBJ1-1; a possible D gene is TRBD1 (6 bases). The CDR3 sequence is 16 residues long. CDR1 SGHNT and CDR2 YYREEE come from the germline V gene (reference sequence). V was shortened by 0 bases and J by 4 bases, with 16 bases between the two germline ends.

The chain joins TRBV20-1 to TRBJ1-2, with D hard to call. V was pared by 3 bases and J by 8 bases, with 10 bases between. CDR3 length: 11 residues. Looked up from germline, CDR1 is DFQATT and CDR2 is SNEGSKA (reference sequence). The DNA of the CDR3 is TGCAGTGCTAGTCGGGGAAGCGGCTACACCTTC. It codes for CSASRGSGYTF.

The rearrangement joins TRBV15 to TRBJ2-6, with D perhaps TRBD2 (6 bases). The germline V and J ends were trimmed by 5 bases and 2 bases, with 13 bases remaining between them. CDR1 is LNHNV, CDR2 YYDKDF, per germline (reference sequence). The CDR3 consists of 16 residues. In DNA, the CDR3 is TGTGCCACCAGCCCCGGGGGTCAGGCTGGGGCCAACGTCCTGACTTTC. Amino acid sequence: CATSPGGQAGANVLTF.

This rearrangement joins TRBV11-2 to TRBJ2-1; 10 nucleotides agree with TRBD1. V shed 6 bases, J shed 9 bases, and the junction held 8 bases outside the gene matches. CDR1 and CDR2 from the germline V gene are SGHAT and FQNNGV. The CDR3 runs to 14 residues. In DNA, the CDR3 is TGTGCCAGCAGTCGGGGACAGGGGCTCGGTGAGCAGTTCTTC. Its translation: CASSRGQGLGEQFF. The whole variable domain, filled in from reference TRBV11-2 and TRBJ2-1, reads EAGVAQSPRYKIIEKRQSVAFWCNPISGHATLYWYQQILGQGPKLLIQFQNNGVVDDSQLPKDRFSAERLKGVDSTLKIQPAKLEDSAVYLCASSRGQGLGEQFFGPGTRLTVL.

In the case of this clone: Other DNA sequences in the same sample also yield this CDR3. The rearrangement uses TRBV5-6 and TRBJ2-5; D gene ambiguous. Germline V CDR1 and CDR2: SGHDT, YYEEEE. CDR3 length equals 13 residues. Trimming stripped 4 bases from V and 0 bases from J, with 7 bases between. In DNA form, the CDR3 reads TGTGCCAGCAGCCTTAGATACCAAGAGACCCAGTACTTC. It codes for CASSLRYQETQYF.

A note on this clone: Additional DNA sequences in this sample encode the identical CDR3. This chain's CDR3 is CASSQESGRGYTDTQYF. CDR3 in DNA: TGCGCCAGCAGCCAAGAAAGCGGCAGGGGGTACACAGATACGCAGTATTTT. The J gene is TRBJ2-3, the V gene TRBV4-1; TRBD1 agrees at 7 bases. Germline V gene data show CDR1 as MGHRA and CDR2 as YSYEKL. CDR3 size: 17 residues. J lost 2 bases, V lost 0 bases, and 8 bases had no gene match.

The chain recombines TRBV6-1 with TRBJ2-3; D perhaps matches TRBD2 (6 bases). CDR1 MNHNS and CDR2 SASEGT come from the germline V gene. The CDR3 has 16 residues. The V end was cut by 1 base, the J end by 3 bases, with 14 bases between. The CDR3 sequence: CASSEGRVSGTDTQYF. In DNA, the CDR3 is TGTGCCAGCAGTGAAGGACGGGTGAGCGGGACAGATACGCAGTATTTT.

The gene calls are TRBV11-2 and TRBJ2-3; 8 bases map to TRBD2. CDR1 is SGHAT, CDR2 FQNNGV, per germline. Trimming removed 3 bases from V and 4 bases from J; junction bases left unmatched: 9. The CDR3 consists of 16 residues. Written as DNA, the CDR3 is TGTGCCAGCAGCTTGGTATTCCCGGGACTAGCAGATACGCAGTATTTT. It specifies CASSLVFPGLADTQYF.

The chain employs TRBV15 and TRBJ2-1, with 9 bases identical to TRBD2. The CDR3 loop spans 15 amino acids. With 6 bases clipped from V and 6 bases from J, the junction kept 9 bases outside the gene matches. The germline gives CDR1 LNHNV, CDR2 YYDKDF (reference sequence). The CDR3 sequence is CATRELLAGTNEQFF. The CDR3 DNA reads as TGTGCCACCAGAGAACTCCTAGCGGGGACCAATGAGCAGTTCTTC.

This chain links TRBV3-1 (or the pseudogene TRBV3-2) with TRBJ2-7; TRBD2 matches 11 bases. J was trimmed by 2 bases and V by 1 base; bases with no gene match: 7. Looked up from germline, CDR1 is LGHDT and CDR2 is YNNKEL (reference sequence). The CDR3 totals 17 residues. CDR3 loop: CASSQALAGGSAYEQYF. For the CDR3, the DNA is TGTGCCAGCAGCCAAGCGCTAGCGGGAGGCTCTGCCTACGAGCAGTACTTC.

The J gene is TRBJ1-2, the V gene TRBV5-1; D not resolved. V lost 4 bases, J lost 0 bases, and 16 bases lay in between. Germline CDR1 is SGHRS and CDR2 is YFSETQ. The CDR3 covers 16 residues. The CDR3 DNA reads TGCGCCAGCAGCCCGAAGCCAGCCGGAGCTAACTATGGCTACACCTTC. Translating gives CASSPKPAGANYGYTF.

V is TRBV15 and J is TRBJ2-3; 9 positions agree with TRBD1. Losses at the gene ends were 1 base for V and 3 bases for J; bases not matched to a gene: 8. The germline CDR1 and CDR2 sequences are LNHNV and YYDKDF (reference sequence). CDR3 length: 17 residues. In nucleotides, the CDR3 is TGTGCCACCAGCAGAGCCCGGGCCGGACAGGGGACAGATACGCAGTATTTT. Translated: CATSRARAGQGTDTQYF. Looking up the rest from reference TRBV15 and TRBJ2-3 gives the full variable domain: DAMVIQNPRYQVTQFGKPVTLSCSQTLNHNVMYWYQQKSSQAPKLLFHYYDKDFNNEADTPDNFQSRRPNTSFCFLDIRSPGLGDTAMYLCATSRARAGQGTDTQYFGPGTRLTVL.

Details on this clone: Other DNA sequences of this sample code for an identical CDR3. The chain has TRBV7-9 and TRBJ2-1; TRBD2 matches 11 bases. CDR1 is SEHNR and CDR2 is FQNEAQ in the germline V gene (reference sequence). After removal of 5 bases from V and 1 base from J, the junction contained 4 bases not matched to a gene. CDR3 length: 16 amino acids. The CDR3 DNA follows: TGTGCCAGCAGCCCTCTAGCGGGGGGATCCTACAATGAGCAGTTCTTC. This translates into CASSPLAGGSYNEQFF.

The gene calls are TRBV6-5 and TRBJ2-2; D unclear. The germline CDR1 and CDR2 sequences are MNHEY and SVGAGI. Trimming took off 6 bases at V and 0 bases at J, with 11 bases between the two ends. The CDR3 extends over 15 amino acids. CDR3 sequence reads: CASSREETNTGELFF. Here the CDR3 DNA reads TGTGCCAGCAGCCGTGAGGAGACGAACACCGGGGAGCTGTTTTTT.

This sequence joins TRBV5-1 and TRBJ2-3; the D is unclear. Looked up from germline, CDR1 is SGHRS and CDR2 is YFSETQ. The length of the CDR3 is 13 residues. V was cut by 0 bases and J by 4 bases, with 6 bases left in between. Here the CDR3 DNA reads TGCGCCAGCAGCTTGGGCAGCGCAGATACGCAGTATTTT. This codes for CASSLGSADTQYF.

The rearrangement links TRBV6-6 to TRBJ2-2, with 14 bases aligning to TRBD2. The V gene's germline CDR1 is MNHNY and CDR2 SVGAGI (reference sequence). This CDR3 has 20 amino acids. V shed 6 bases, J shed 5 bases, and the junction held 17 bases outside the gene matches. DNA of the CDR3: TGTGCCAGCAGCCGGCCGGGACTAGCGGGAGATAAGTCGCGGACCGGGGAGCTGTTTTTT. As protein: CASSRPGLAGDKSRTGELFF.

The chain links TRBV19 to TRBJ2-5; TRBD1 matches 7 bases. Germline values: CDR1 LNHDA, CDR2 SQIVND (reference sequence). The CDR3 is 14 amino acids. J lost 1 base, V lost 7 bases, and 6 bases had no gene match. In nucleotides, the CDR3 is TGTGCCAGTACCACGGGACAGCCCCAAGAGACCCAGTACTTC. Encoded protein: CASTTGQPQETQYF.

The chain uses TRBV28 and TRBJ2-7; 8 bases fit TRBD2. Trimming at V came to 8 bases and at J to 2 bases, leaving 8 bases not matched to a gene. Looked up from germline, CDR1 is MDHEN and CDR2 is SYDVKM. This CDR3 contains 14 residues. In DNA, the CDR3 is TGTGCCAGCCGGGGTAGCGGGACCCCCTACGAGCAGTACTTC. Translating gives CASRGSGTPYEQYF.